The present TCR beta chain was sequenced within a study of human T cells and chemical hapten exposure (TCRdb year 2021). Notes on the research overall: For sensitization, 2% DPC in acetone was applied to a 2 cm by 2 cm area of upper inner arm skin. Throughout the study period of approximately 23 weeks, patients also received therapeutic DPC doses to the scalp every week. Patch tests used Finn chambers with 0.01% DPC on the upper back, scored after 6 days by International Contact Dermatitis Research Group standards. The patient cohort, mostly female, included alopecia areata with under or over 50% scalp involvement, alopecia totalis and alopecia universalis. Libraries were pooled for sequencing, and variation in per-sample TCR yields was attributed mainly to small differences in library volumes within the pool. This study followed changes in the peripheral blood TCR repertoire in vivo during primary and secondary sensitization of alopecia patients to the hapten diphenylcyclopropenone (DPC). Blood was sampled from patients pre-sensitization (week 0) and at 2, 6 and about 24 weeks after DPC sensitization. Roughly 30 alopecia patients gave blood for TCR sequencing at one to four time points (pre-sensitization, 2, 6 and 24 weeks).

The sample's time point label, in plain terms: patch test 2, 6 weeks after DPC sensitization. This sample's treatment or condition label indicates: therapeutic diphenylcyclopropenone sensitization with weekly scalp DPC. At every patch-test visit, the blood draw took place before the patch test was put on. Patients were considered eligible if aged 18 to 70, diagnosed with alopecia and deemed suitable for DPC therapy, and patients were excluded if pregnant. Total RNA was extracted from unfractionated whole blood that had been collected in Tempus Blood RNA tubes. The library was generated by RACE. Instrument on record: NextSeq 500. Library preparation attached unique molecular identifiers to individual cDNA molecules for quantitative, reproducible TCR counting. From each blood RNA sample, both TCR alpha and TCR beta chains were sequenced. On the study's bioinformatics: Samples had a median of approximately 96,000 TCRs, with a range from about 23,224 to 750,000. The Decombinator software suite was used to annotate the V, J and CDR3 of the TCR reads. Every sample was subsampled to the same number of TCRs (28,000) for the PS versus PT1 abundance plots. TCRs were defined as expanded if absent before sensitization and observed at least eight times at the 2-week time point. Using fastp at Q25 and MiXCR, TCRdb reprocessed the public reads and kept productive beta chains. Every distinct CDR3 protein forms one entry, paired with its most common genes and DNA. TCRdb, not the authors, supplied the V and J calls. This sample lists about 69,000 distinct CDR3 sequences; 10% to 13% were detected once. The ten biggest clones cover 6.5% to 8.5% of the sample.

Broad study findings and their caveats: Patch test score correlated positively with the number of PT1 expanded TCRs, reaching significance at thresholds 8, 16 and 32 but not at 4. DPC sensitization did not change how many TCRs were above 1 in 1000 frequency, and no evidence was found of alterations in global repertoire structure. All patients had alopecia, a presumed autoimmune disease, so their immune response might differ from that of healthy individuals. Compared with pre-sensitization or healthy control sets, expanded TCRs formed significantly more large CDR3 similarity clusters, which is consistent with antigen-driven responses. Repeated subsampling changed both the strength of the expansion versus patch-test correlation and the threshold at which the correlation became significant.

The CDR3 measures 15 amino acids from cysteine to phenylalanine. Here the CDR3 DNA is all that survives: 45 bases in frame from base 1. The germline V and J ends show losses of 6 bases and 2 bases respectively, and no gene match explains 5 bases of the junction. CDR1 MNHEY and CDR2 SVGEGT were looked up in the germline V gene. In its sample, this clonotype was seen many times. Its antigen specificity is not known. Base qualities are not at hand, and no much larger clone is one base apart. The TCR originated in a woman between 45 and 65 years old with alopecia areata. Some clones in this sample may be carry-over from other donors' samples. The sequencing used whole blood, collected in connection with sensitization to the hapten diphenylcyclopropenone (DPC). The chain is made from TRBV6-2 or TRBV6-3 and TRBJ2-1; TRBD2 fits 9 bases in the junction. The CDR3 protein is CASRGASGTYNEQFF. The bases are TGTGCCAGCAGGGGGGCTAGCGGGACCTACAATGAGCAGTTCTTC.